The 7 T cell receptor beta chains below come from one sample, sequenced in a study of blood T cell repertoires in COVID-19. Sequencing was performed with immunoSEQ multiplex PCR; in TCRdb, only in-frame clones are kept and a portion is missing. The sample comprises approximately 150,000 clones, roughly nine tenths of which are singletons, and 5% to 6% rests with the top ten. Sequencing used peripheral blood. Source of these receptors: a human donor in a cohort sampled during active COVID-19.

The chain carries TRBV9 and TRBJ1-6, with D possibly TRBD1 on 6 matching bases. V lost 3 bases to trimming and J lost 6 bases, with 10 bases between them. CDR3 length equals 14 residues. Germline-derived CDR1 and CDR2 are SGDLS and YYNGEE. The CDR3 region is CASSEGQINSPLHF. CDR3 nucleotide sequence: TGTGCCAGCAGCGAAGGACAGATTAATTCACCCCTCCACTTT. Full variable domain (remainder filled in from reference TRBV9 and TRBJ1-6): DSGVTQTPKHLITATGQRVTLRCSPRSGDLSVYWYQQSLDQGLQFLIQYYNGEERAKGNILERFSAQQFPDLHSELNLSSLELGDSALYFCASSEGQINSPLHFGNGTRLTVT.

This rearrangement joins TRBV5-6 to TRBJ1-6; D is unresolved. The CDR3 sequence is 14 residues long. V lost 0 bases to trimming and J lost 6 bases, with 7 bases between them. Per the germline V gene, CDR1 is SGHDT and CDR2 is YYEEEE. Here the CDR3 DNA reads TGTGCCAGCAGCTTGGTGGGCCCTAATTCACCCCTCCACTTT. Translating gives CASSLVGPNSPLHF.

The rearrangement links TRBV5-4 to TRBJ1-2; weak D call: TRBD1 (5 bases). Trimming stripped 5 bases from V and 5 bases from J, with 10 bases between. Germline CDR1 is SGHNT and CDR2 is YYREEE (reference sequence). CDR3 length: 12 residues. In nucleotides, the CDR3 is TGTGCCAGCAGTTCGACAGATTATGGCTACACCTTC. As protein: CASSSTDYGYTF.

The CDR3 sequence is CASSGAGQGPGGANVLTF. CDR3 nucleotide sequence: TGTGCCAGCAGTGGAGCCGGACAGGGGCCGGGGGGGGCCAACGTCCTGACTTTC. This chain connects TRBV6-1 to TRBJ2-6; 9 bases are a match to TRBD1. The CDR3 totals 18 residues. Germline assignment: CDR1 MNHNS and CDR2 SASEGT. Trimming took 4 bases from V and 4 from J; bases not matched to a gene: 11.

This chain uses TRBV6-5 with TRBJ1-6; D is uncertain. The CDR3 extends over 14 amino acids. Trimming took 7 bases from V and 8 from J, leaving 15 bases between them. Germline V CDR1 and CDR2: MNHEY, SVGAGI. The CDR3: CASTRDGSYSPLHF. The CDR3 DNA follows: TGTGCCAGCACTAGAGACGGGTCCTATTCACCCCTCCACTTT.

The gene calls are TRBV7-8 and TRBJ2-1, with D uncertain. V was shortened by 5 bases and J by 9 bases, with 8 bases between the two germline ends. The length of the CDR3 is 11 residues. In germline, CDR1 is SGHVS, CDR2 FQNEAQ. This CDR3 reads CASSPSIEQFF. DNA of the CDR3: TGTGCCAGCAGCCCGAGCATTGAGCAGTTCTTC. The whole variable domain, filled in from reference TRBV7-8 and TRBJ2-1, reads GAGVSQSPRYKVAKRGQDVALRCDPISGHVSLFWYQQALGQGPEFLTYFQNEAQLDKSGLPSDRFFAERPEGSVSTLKIQRTQQEDSAVYLCASSPSIEQFFGPGTRLTVL.

The chain employs TRBV28 and TRBJ1-6; D gene ambiguous. The CDR3 sequence is 16 residues long. The V gene's germline CDR1 is MDHEN and CDR2 SYDVKM. The ends were cut back, 5 bases at V and 1 base at J, with 12 bases in the middle. The chain's CDR3 is CASSRPGISYNSPLHF. The CDR3, as DNA: TGTGCCAGCAGTAGACCCGGGATTTCCTATAATTCACCCCTCCACTTT.